This T cell receptor (beta chain) was sequenced for a study of response to subunit inactivated influenza vaccine. General study points: It was the authors' suggestion that each seasonal influenza vaccination recruits few new T cells.

The CDR3 runs to 16 residues. V lost 4 bases to trimming and J lost 2 bases; unmatched junction nucleotides: 7. Looked up from germline, CDR1 is LGHDT and CDR2 is YNNKEL (reference sequence). MiXCR, applied by TCRdb to the RT-PCR reads, yields one record per CDR3 protein. The sample includes approximately 480,000 distinct CDR3 sequences, 9.5% to 13% of them seen just once. Details on this clonotype: What it binds is not known.

The input for sequencing was PBMCs from blood, taken about 40 days after vaccination. The source of this sequence is a man aged 45 to 65 who received an inactivated influenza vaccine. The chain carries TRBV3-1 and TRBJ2-3; TRBD2 matches 9 bases. Here the CDR3 reads CASSPTSSGNTDTQYF. The CDR3, as DNA: TGTGCCAGCAGCCCCACGTCTAGCGGGAACACAGATACGCAGTATTTT.